The 6 T cell receptor beta chains listed next were all sequenced from one sample in a study of blood T cell repertoires in COVID-19. TCRdb's table, derived via immunoSEQ multiplex PCR, lists solely in-frame clones and lacks some. The sample holds about 220,000 clones, roughly 87% seen once. The sample consisted of peripheral blood. These receptors all come from a man aged 35 to 55 with active or convalescent COVID-19.

The rearrangement joins TRBV7-9 to TRBJ2-1; 9 positions match TRBD1. Trimming removed 0 bases from V and 7 bases from J; junction bases left unmatched: 7. Germline V gene sequence: CDR1 SEHNR, CDR2 FQNEAQ (reference sequence). This CDR3 is built from 16 residues. The CDR3 coding sequence is TGTGCCAGCAGCTTAGCCGGACAGGGGCGAGGTAATGAGCAGTTCTTC. As protein: CASSLAGQGRGNEQFF.

V and J are TRBV28 and TRBJ2-1, with TRBD2 matching over 7 bases. V lost 3 bases, J lost 0 bases, and 11 bases stayed unmatched. The V gene's germline CDR1 is MDHEN and CDR2 SYDVKM. The CDR3 spans 18 residues. CDR3 in DNA: TGTGCCAGCAGTTTCCCCCATCTAGCGGAGAGCTCCTACAATGAGCAGTTCTTC. Translated, it gives CASSFPHLAESSYNEQFF.

V and J are TRBV5-1 and TRBJ2-2, with D maybe TRBD2 (5 bases). From germline, CDR1 is SGHRS and CDR2 YFSETQ. Trimming took 1 base from V and 5 from J, leaving 9 bases between them. The CDR3 has 14 residues. This CDR3 is CASSLWRGTGELFF. For the CDR3, the DNA is TGCGCCAGCAGCTTGTGGCGCGGGACCGGGGAGCTGTTTTTT.

Comment on this clone: One junction end disagrees with the germline gene, perhaps due to a read error. This chain connects TRBV19 to TRBJ2-1; 10 bases agree with TRBD2. Germline CDR1 reads LNHDA; CDR2 reads SQIVND (reference sequence). The CDR3 length is 15 residues. CDR3 DNA: TGTGCCAGTAGGATAGCGGGAGGTGCCTACAATGAGCAGTTCTTC. Translation: CASRIAGGAYNEQFF.

The rearrangement joins TRBV27 to TRBJ2-3, with 9 nucleotides matching TRBD2. This CDR3 region has 14 residues. With 3 bases clipped from V and 4 bases from J, the junction kept 2 bases outside the gene matches. Germline CDR1 reads MNHEY; CDR2 reads SMNVEV (reference sequence). Written as DNA, the CDR3 is TGTGCCAGCAGTTTCGCTAGCGGGGCAGATACGCAGTATTTT. It codes for CASSFASGADTQYF.

The chain couples TRBV7-3 to TRBJ2-2; D possibly corresponds to TRBD2 (5 bases). The CDR3 totals 14 residues. The V end was cut by 5 bases, the J end by 7 bases, with 14 bases between. The germline V gene has CDR1 SGHTA and CDR2 FQGTGA. CDR3 amino acids: CASSPGLRHGELFF. CDR3 nucleotides: TGTGCCAGCAGCCCAGGACTCCGCCACGGGGAGCTGTTTTTT.